This TCR beta chain was documented in a study of molecular identifiers for immune sequencing clone quantification. Across the whole study: Sequencing covered four of five parts into which replicate RNA from around 20,000 or 100,000 naive CD8 cells was split.

Germline V lookup: CDR1 LNHDA, CDR2 SQIVND (reference sequence). CDR3 length: 14 amino acids. With 7 bases clipped from V and 1 base from J, the junction kept 3 bases outside the gene matches. This clonotype has more than one count but fewer than ten. Methods described previously, with TCR primers listed, were used for bulk TCR libraries. Each CDR3 protein gets one entry after TCRdb re-called the PCR reads with MiXCR. The repertoire holds about half a million distinct CDR3 sequences, with under 30% as singletons. Naive CD8 T cells, phenotype CD8+CD4-CCR7+CD45RA+, were sorted. The sequence derives from a human donor in good health. Some libraries in this study had Jurkat cell RNA spiked in. Sequenced material: naive CD8+ T cells from blood, with Jurkat cell RNA spiked in. As to subset: FACS-sorted CD8+CD4-CCR7+CD45RA+ naive T cells. The chain combines TRBV19 with TRBJ1-4, with 7 positions matching TRBD1. The CDR3 reads CASNNRGTNEKLFF. For the CDR3, the DNA is TGTGCCAGTAATAACAGGGGAACTAATGAAAAACTGTTTTTT.